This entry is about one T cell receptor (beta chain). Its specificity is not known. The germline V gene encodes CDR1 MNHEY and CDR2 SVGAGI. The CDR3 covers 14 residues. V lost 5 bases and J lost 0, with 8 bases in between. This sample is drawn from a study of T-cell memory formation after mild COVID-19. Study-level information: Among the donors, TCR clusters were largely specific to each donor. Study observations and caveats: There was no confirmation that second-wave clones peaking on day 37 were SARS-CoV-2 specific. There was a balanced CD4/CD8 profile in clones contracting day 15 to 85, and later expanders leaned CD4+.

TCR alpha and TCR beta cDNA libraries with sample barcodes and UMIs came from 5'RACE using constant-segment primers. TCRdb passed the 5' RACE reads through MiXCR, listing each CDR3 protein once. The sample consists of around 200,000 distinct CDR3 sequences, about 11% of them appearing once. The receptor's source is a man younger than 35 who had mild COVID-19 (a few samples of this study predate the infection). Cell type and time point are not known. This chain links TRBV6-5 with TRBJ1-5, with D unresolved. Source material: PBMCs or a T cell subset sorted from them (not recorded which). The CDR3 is CASSPHNSNQPQHF. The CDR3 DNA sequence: TGTGCCAGCAGTCCACATAATAGCAATCAGCCCCAGCATTTT.